One T cell receptor (beta chain) is described in this entry. V was clipped by 2 bases and J by 6 bases, with 4 bases between them. CDR3 length: 11 amino acids. Germline V gene sequence: CDR1 LGHNA, CDR2 YSLEER. The sample belongs to a study of shared clonotypes between healthy human individuals. Only CD45RO-negative cells positively selected for CCR7 counted as naive CD8 cells, so terminally differentiated effector memory CD45RA+ cells were excluded. Profiling relied on immunoSEQ multiplex PCR, and the TCRdb table lists in-frame clones only, not all of them. The data hold under 1 million clones, with 90% to 95% observed a single time.

Sequenced material: naive CD8+ T cells sorted from blood. The chain joins TRBV4-3 to TRBJ1-1; D is unresolved. The TCR sequence derives from a man aged 25-45 years in good health. Here the CDR3 DNA reads TGCGCCAGCAGCCAACACGCTGAAGCTTTCTTT. It yields the protein CASSQHAEAFF.